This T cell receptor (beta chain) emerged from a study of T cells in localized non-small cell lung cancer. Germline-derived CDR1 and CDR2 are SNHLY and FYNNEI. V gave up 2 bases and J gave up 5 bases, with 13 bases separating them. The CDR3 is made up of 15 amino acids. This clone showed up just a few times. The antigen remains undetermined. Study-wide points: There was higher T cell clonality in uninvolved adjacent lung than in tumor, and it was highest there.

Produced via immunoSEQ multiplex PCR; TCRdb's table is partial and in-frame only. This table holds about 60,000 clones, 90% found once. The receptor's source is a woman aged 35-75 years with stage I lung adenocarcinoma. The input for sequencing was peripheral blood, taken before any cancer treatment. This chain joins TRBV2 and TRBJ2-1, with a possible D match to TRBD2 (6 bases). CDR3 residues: CASSETPGEHNEQFF. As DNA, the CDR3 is TGTGCCAGCAGTGAAACCCCGGGGGAACACAATGAGCAGTTCTTC.